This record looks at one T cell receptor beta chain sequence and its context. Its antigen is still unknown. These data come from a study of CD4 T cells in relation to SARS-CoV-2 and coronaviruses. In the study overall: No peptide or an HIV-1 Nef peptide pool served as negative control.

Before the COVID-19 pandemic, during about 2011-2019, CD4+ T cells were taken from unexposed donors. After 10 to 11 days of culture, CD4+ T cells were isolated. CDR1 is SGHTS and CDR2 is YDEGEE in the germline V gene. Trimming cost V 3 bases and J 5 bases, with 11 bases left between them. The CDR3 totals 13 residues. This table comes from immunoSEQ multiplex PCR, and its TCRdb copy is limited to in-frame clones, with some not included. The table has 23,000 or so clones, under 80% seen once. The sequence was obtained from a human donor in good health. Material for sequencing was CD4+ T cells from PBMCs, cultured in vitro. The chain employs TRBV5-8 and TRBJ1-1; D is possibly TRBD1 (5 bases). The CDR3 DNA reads TGTGCCAGCAGCTCTGGATGGGGGACTGAAGCTTTCTTT. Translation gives CASSSGWGTEAFF. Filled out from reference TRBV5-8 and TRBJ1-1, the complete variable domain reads EAGVTQSPTHLIKTRGQQATLRCSPISGHTSVYWYQQALGLGLQFLLWYDEGEERNRGNFPPRFSGRQFPNYSSELNVNALELEDSALYLCASSSGWGTEAFFGQGTRLTVV.